The clone carrying this TCR beta chain has just a few counts. What it binds is not known. PCR amplification relied on 60 Vbeta primers (plus 13 Jbeta primers). Assay used: immunoSEQ multiplex PCR; TCRdb lists only in-frame clones, some missing. The sample shows 300,000 or so clones, around four fifths of them seen only once. The record originates from a study of cytomegalovirus exposure and HLA in healthy donors. Overall study results and limits: High sensitivity and specificity were reportedly achieved when the classifier diagnosed cytomegalovirus status. Three chains linked to CMV were shown in vitro to be specific for CMV antigens. Most of the TCR beta V segments (in an earlier analysis) were productive either about 90% or about 30% of the time.

Germline CDR1 reads SGHRS; CDR2 reads YFSETQ. This CDR3 comprises 16 residues. Trimming stripped 7 bases from V and 3 bases from J, with 17 bases between. The source is a woman in her 40s in good health and CMV-seropositive. The sequenced sample was PBMCs. This chain links TRBV5-1 with TRBJ1-6; tentatively, D is TRBD1 (5 bases). The CDR3 coding sequence is TGCGCCAGCCGCCCTAATATCGACAGCTATAATTCACCCCTCCACTTT. It specifies CASRPNIDSYNSPLHF.